This TCR beta chain was found in a study of cytomegalovirus exposure and HLA in healthy donors. Study-level background: Earlier, 200 million or so T cells were analyzed, and fewer than 120 million unique TCR beta sequences were found among them.

Points from the study as a whole: It was taken for granted in presence/absence analyses that sequencing depth across donors was roughly uniform.

Primers included in the PCR were 60 Vbeta and 13 Jbeta primers. Data came from immunoSEQ multiplex PCR; TCRdb stores just in-frame clones and leaves some out. Among roughly 120,000 clones listed, around 78% were seen once. For this clone: Its antigen remains unidentified.

This receptor was identified in a middle-aged man in good health and CMV-seronegative. Sample: PBMCs.

Written as DNA, the CDR3 is TGTGCCAGCAGTTATTCACCGGACTATGGCTACACCTTC. The encoded protein is CASSYSPDYGYTF. The J gene is TRBJ1-2, the V gene TRBV6-5; D not certain. The V gene lost 3 bases and the J gene lost 3 bases, with 8 bases spanning the gap. This CDR3 spans 13 amino acids. The germline V gene encodes CDR1 MNHEY and CDR2 SVGAGI.